These 10 T cell receptor beta chains share one sample of origin, sequenced in a study of cytomegalovirus exposure and HLA in healthy donors. Sequenced by immunoSEQ multiplex PCR; TCRdb stores in-frame clones only, minus some. The table includes 75,000 to 90,000 clones, over 85% detected once. Input material: PBMCs. These receptors were obtained from a woman between 18 and 30 years old in good health and CMV-seronegative.

The V and J genes are TRBV7-2 and TRBJ1-2, with a tentative D call TRBD1 (6 bases). Germline V gene sequence: CDR1 SGHTA, CDR2 FQGNSA. V was pared by 3 bases and J by 0 bases, with 14 bases between. CDR3 length equals 16 residues. In DNA, the CDR3 is TGTGCCAGCAGCTTCCTCCCGGGACAAACTAACTATGGCTACACCTTC. Residues: CASSFLPGQTNYGYTF. The whole variable domain, filled in from reference TRBV7-2 and TRBJ1-2, reads GAGVSQSPSNKVTEKGKDVELRCDPISGHTALYWYRQSLGQGLEFLIYFQGNSAPDKSGLPSDRFSAERTGGSVSTLTIQRTQQEDSAVYLCASSFLPGQTNYGYTFGSGTRLTVV.

The chain recombines TRBV6-5 with TRBJ1-5; TRBD1 agrees at 9 bases. Germline CDR1 and CDR2: MNHEY and SVGAGI. The CDR3 is made up of 14 amino acids. J gave up 7 bases and V 6 bases, and 7 bases lay outside the gene matches. The CDR3 DNA is TGTGCCAGCAGCAACAGGGGGCCGAGACAGCCCCAGCATTTT. It is translated as CASSNRGPRQPQHF.

The rearrangement links TRBV28 to TRBJ1-4; D unresolved. Trimming took 6 bases from V and 8 from J, leaving 22 bases between them. The germline gives CDR1 MDHEN, CDR2 SYDVKM. The CDR3 contains 16 residues. CDR3 protein: CASSPAGRGLLEKLFF. The CDR3 region has the DNA TGTGCCAGCAGCCCCGCCGGACGAGGGCTCCTAGAAAAACTGTTTTTT.

The chain uses TRBV6-5 and TRBJ2-7; 10 nucleotides align to TRBD1. The trim removed 0 bases at V and 3 bases at J, leaving 2 bases unmatched. Germline V lookup: CDR1 MNHEY, CDR2 SVGAGI. There are 15 residues in the CDR3. In DNA, the CDR3 is TGTGCCAGCAGTTACTCGGGACAGGGGATCTACGAGCAGTACTTC. Protein sequence: CASSYSGQGIYEQYF.

The CDR3 is CASSLWGSSGYTF. For the CDR3, the DNA is TGTGCCAGCAGTTTATGGGGCTCCAGCGGCTACACCTTC. The chain couples TRBV27 to TRBJ1-2; maybe TRBD1 (5 bases). Germline lookup yields CDR1 MNHEY and CDR2 SMNVEV (reference sequence). The CDR3 spans 13 residues. The V gene lost 1 base and the J gene lost 8 bases, with 11 bases spanning the gap.

The chain has TRBV20-1 and TRBJ2-7, with D possibly being TRBD1 (5 bases). Trimming shortened V by 2 bases and J by 5 bases, and 7 bases separated the two germline ends. CDR1 is DFQATT, CDR2 SNEGSKA, per germline (reference sequence). This CDR3 contains 11 residues. CDR3 sequence: CSARSGHEQYF. In nucleotides, the CDR3 is TGCAGTGCTAGATCAGGGCACGAGCAGTACTTC.

This chain connects TRBV5-4 to TRBJ2-5; TRBD1 matches at 7 bases. The CDR3 is 15 residues long. Trimming took 3 bases from V and 1 from J; bases not matched to a gene: 6. In germline, CDR1 is SGHNT, CDR2 YYREEE (reference sequence). The CDR3 here is CASSSKQGPQETQYF. The CDR3 bases are TGTGCCAGCAGCTCGAAACAGGGGCCCCAAGAGACCCAGTACTTC.

This rearrangement joins TRBV18 to TRBJ1-1; D gene unclear. The CDR3 contains 15 residues. Germline CDR1 is KGHSH and CDR2 is LQKENI. Trimming took off 3 bases at V and 6 bases at J, with 17 bases between the two ends. CDR3 coding DNA: TGTGCCAGCTCACCGACAACCCTTCCATGGGCTGAAGCTTTCTTT. Translation: CASSPTTLPWAEAFF.

V and J are TRBV6-5 and TRBJ2-3; 10 bases are a match to TRBD2. V was pared by 1 base and J by 0 bases, with 1 base of the junction left unmatched. Germline CDR1 and CDR2: MNHEY and SVGAGI. CDR3 size: 16 residues. CDR3 protein: CASSYLTSGSTDTQYF. CDR3 DNA: TGTGCCAGCAGTTACTTGACTAGCGGGAGCACAGATACGCAGTATTTT.

This sequence joins TRBV4-3 and TRBJ1-6; the match to TRBD1 covers 8 bases. Trimming removed 1 base from V and 0 bases from J; junction bases left unmatched: 5. CDR3 length: 18 amino acids. Germline loops: CDR1 LGHNA, CDR2 YSLEER. The CDR3 bases are TGCGCCAGCAGCCAAGCAGGACAGGGCACCTCCTATAATTCACCCCTCCACTTT. The encoded protein is CASSQAGQGTSYNSPLHF.